These 27 T cell receptor beta chains originate from one sample sequenced in a study of siplizumab effects on memory and regulatory T cells. Sequenced by immunoSEQ multiplex PCR; TCRdb stores in-frame clones only, minus some. The sample includes approximately 110,000 clones, about 93% seen only once; the top ten take approximately 0.32%. Sequencing was done on a sample of CD4+ T cells sorted from blood. The receptor set was obtained from a human donor in good health.

This chain connects TRBV5-8 to TRBJ2-5; D gene uncertain. CDR1 is SGHTS and CDR2 is YDEGEE in the germline V gene. The CDR3 runs to 12 residues. V shed 0 bases and J shed 4 bases, with 4 bases lying between them. The CDR3 spells CASSLAGETQYF. The CDR3 DNA follows: TGTGCCAGCAGCTTGGCGGGAGAGACCCAGTACTTC.

The chain couples TRBV5-8 to TRBJ2-3; D not resolved. V shed 6 bases and J shed 0 bases, with 14 bases lying between them. CDR3 size: 15 residues. Germline-derived CDR1 and CDR2 are SGHTS and YDEGEE. Here the CDR3 DNA reads TGTGCCAGCACACCCCGTGATCGTAGCACAGATACGCAGTATTTT. Protein: CASTPRDRSTDTQYF.

The rearrangement joins TRBV11-2 to TRBJ1-1, with D perhaps TRBD1 (6 bases). The length of the CDR3 is 16 residues. Germline V gene lookup returns CDR1 SGHAT and CDR2 FQNNGV. V lost 7 bases and J 8 bases, leaving 26 bases between the germline ends. The CDR3 sequence is CASNVLAGHRGIEAFF. CDR3 DNA: TGTGCCAGCAACGTATTGGCGGGACACAGAGGGATCGAAGCTTTCTTT.

This clone was recorded only once. CDR3 DNA: TGTGCCAGCAGCGCGACAGGGGTGAATTCACCCCTCCACTTT. This encodes CASSATGVNSPLHF. The rearrangement joins TRBV14 to TRBJ1-6; 8 nucleotides align to TRBD1. Germline V CDR1 and CDR2: SGHDN, FVKESK. CDR3 length: 14 amino acids. V lost 5 bases, J lost 7 bases, and 4 bases stayed unmatched. Full variable domain (remainder filled in from reference TRBV14 and TRBJ1-6): EAGVTQFPSHSVIEKGQTVTLRCDPISGHDNLYWYRRVMGKEIKFLLHFVKESKQDESGMPNNRFLAERTGGTYSTLKVQPAELEDSGVYFCASSATGVNSPLHFGNGTRLTVT.

This clone appeared a single time. The gene calls are TRBV5-1 and TRBJ1-5; the D gene is possibly TRBD1 (6 bases). The germline V gene encodes CDR1 SGHRS and CDR2 YFSETQ. V lost 4 bases, J lost 3 bases, and 11 bases lay in between. This CDR3 has 14 residues. CDR3: CASSLGQNNQPQHF. CDR3 bases: TGCGCCAGCAGCCTCGGACAGAACAATCAGCCCCAGCATTTT.

J is TRBJ2-7 and V is TRBV10-3, with TRBD2 identical over 14 bases. J was trimmed by 0 bases and V by 4 bases; bases with no gene match: 8. Germline V gene data show CDR1 as ENHRY and CDR2 as SYGVKD. The CDR3 contains 18 residues. CDR3 residues: CAISGGTSGGRSSYEQYF. The CDR3 DNA follows: TGTGCCATCAGTGGCGGGACTAGCGGGGGCCGGAGCTCCTACGAGCAGTACTTC.

The rearrangement uses TRBV7-2 and TRBJ2-4; 7 bases are shared with TRBD2. V lost 1 base, J lost 0 bases, and 6 bases stayed unmatched. The CDR3 is 17 amino acids. Germline-derived CDR1 and CDR2 are SGHTA and FQGNSA. This chain's CDR3 is CASSLGAGVKAKNIQYF. The DNA of the CDR3 is TGTGCCAGCAGCTTAGGGGCGGGAGTGAAAGCCAAAAACATTCAGTACTTC.

The chain carries TRBV6-6 and TRBJ2-2, with D hard to call. The CDR3 has 12 amino acids. Trimming shortened V by 3 bases and J by 9 bases, and 8 bases separated the two germline ends. Germline values: CDR1 MNHNY, CDR2 SVGAGI (reference sequence). Here the CDR3 DNA reads TGTGCCAGCAGTTATTACGGGCGGGAGCTGTTTTTT. Amino acids: CASSYYGRELFF.

The rearrangement uses TRBV29-1 and TRBJ1-2; 7 bases line up with TRBD1. With 5 bases clipped from V and 4 bases from J, the junction kept 7 bases outside the gene matches. The V gene's germline CDR1 is SQVTM and CDR2 ANQGSEA. This CDR3 has 13 amino acids. CDR3 in DNA: TGCAGCGTTTTACAGACAGGGCTCTATGGCTACACCTTC. Protein sequence: CSVLQTGLYGYTF.

The rearrangement joins TRBV5-1 to TRBJ1-3, with TRBD1 identical over 10 bases. Germline V gene lookup returns CDR1 SGHRS and CDR2 YFSETQ. The CDR3 totals 15 residues. Unmatched junction bases numbered 4, after V lost 0 bases and J lost 7 bases. CDR3: CASSLGGQGTNTIYF. The CDR3 DNA follows: TGCGCCAGCAGCTTGGGGGGACAGGGGACGAACACCATATATTTT.

A single count supports this clone. The J gene is TRBJ1-5, the V gene TRBV10-3; possible D gene TRBD1, 6 bases. V lost 11 bases and J lost 6, with 17 bases in between. This CDR3 region has 13 residues. CDR1 is ENHRY and CDR2 is SYGVKD in the germline V gene. The CDR3: CASSHRDGQPQHF. The CDR3 coding sequence is TGTGCCTCCTCCCACAGGGATGGTCAGCCCCAGCATTTT.

The J gene is TRBJ1-2, the V gene TRBV9; no reliable D call. V lost 0 bases, J lost 8 bases, and 8 bases lay in between. This CDR3 has 12 amino acids. The germline V gene encodes CDR1 SGDLS and CDR2 YYNGEE. The CDR3 DNA reads as TGTGCCAGCAGCGTAGCTACAGAAGGCTACACCTTC. Translating gives CASSVATEGYTF.

The chain joins TRBV7-2 to TRBJ2-7, with D maybe TRBD1 (6 bases). The CDR3 is made up of 16 amino acids. Trimming shortened V by 0 bases and J by 4 bases, and 16 bases separated the two germline ends. CDR1 and CDR2 (germline): SGHTA, FQGNSA. The CDR3 coding sequence is TGTGCCAGCAGCTTAGCGAACACAGGGTTTGCTTACGAGCAGTACTTC. It translates to CASSLANTGFAYEQYF.

The chain couples TRBV7-6 to TRBJ2-3; possibly TRBD1 for D (6 bases). Germline CDR1 and CDR2: SGHVS and FNYEAQ. This CDR3 is built from 15 residues. V shed 7 bases and J shed 3 bases, with 17 bases lying between them. The CDR3 is CASTLAGAQTDTQYF. The CDR3 DNA follows: TGTGCCAGCACCCTGGCAGGGGCTCAAACAGATACGCAGTATTTT.

This sequence joins TRBV5-1 and TRBJ2-1, with 15 bases lining up with TRBD2. CDR1 is SGHRS, CDR2 YFSETQ, per germline. Trimming removed 0 bases from V and 8 bases from J; junction bases left unmatched: 3. This CDR3 has 16 residues. The CDR3 here is CASSLGGLAGGHEQFF. In DNA, the CDR3 is TGCGCCAGCAGCTTGGGAGGACTAGCGGGAGGGCATGAGCAGTTCTTC.

The gene calls are TRBV10-3 and TRBJ1-2; TRBD1 matches 8 bases. Germline trimming cut 7 bases from V and 6 bases from J; bases unmatched to any gene: 4. Germline V gene lookup returns CDR1 ENHRY and CDR2 SYGVKD. This CDR3 is 12 amino acids long. CDR3 nucleotide sequence: TGTGCCATCACGGGGACAGGAGATGGCTACACCTTC. It yields the protein CAITGTGDGYTF.

The rearrangement links TRBV5-6 to TRBJ2-6; TRBD2 might be the D (5 bases). The CDR3 length is 17 residues. Deletions cut 2 bases from V and 1 base from J, with 13 bases between. Germline V gene data show CDR1 as SGHDT and CDR2 as YYEEEE. The CDR3 region is CASSFRGLVSGANVLTF. CDR3 nucleotides: TGTGCCAGCAGCTTTCGGGGTCTGGTTTCTGGGGCCAACGTCCTGACTTTC. The full variable domain, rest sourced from reference TRBV5-6 and TRBJ2-6, is DAGVTQSPTHLIKTRGQQVTLRCSPKSGHDTVSWYQQALGQGPQFIFQYYEEEERQRGNFPDRFSGHQFPNYSSELNVNALLLGDSALYLCASSFRGLVSGANVLTFGAGSRLTVL.

The V gene is TRBV5-1, the J gene TRBJ2-3; TRBD2 matches at 9 bases. Germline V CDR1 and CDR2: SGHRS, YFSETQ. CDR3 length: 17 residues. V shed 1 base and J 2 bases; nucleotides not matched to a gene: 8. In DNA, the CDR3 is TGCGCCAGCAGCTTGTCGTCTAGCGGGACACCCACAGATACGCAGTATTTT. Its protein is CASSLSSSGTPTDTQYF.

CDR3 region: CASSFKGNSGANVLTF. CDR3 nucleotides: TGTGCCAGCAGCTTTAAGGGCAACTCTGGGGCCAACGTCCTGACTTTC. The rearrangement joins TRBV5-8 to TRBJ2-6; D not certain. The CDR3 is 16 amino acids. V gave up 2 bases and J gave up 0 bases, with 9 bases separating them. Per germline, CDR1 SGHTS and CDR2 YDEGEE.

This sequence joins TRBV6-5 and TRBJ2-1, with D perhaps matching TRBD1 (5 bases). The CDR3 is 15 amino acids. Deletions cut 6 bases from V and 4 bases from J, with 16 bases between. CDR1 and CDR2 (germline): MNHEY, SVGAGI. CDR3: CASRIGHQTYNEQFF. CDR3 in DNA: TGTGCCAGCAGGATCGGACATCAAACGTACAATGAGCAGTTCTTC.

The chain carries TRBV7-2 and TRBJ1-4; no definite D call. Trimming left V 5 bases short and J 7 bases short, with 8 bases between. CDR1 and CDR2 from the germline V gene are SGHTA and FQGNSA. This CDR3 has 12 amino acids. The CDR3 protein is CASSGHSEKLFF. In nucleotides, the CDR3 is TGTGCCAGCAGCGGTCACTCTGAAAAACTGTTTTTT.

The V gene is TRBV18, the J gene TRBJ2-3; unclear D gene. The CDR3 contains 13 residues. Germline V CDR1 and CDR2: KGHSH, LQKENI. V was pared by 2 bases and J by 4 bases, with 7 bases between. The CDR3 nucleotides are TGTGCCAGCTCACCATATCTGCCAGATACGCAGTATTTT. This translates into CASSPYLPDTQYF.

Concerning this clone: Because the CDR3 is missing its conserved closing phenylalanine or tryptophan, this is likely a read error. The limits of the CDR3 on the DNA are not certain, so only TCRdb's listed CDR3 is given. CDR3 in amino acids: CSASALRD. The chain couples TRBV20-1 to TRBJ1-2. CDR1 and CDR2 (germline): DFQATT, SNEGSKA (reference sequence). Termini included, the CDR3 measures 8 amino acids.

This chain links TRBV11-2 with TRBJ1-6; D is unresolved. The CDR3 totals 19 residues. Germline V lookup: CDR1 SGHAT, CDR2 FQNNGV. V gave up 5 bases and J gave up 0 bases, with 20 bases separating them. The CDR3 bases are TGTGCCAGCAGCCCTTTAGATAAGGGTTGGGGCTCCTATAATTCACCCCTCCACTTT. It yields the protein CASSPLDKGWGSYNSPLHF.

The rearrangement joins TRBV5-1 to TRBJ2-3; no reliable D call. From germline, CDR1 is SGHRS and CDR2 YFSETQ. Trimming shortened V by 4 bases and J by 3 bases, and 9 bases separated the two germline ends. The CDR3 length is 13 residues. CDR3 sequence (DNA): TGCGCCAGCAGCCCCTTCGGAACAGATACGCAGTATTTT. It is translated as CASSPFGTDTQYF.

The genes are TRBV7-8 and TRBJ1-5, with 9 bases fitting TRBD1. Germline V CDR1 and CDR2: SGHVS, FQNEAQ. Germline trimming cut 1 base from V and 4 bases from J; bases unmatched to any gene: 2. The CDR3 is 15 residues long. Here the CDR3 reads CASSLGTGENQPQHF. The CDR3 region has the DNA TGTGCCAGCAGCTTAGGGACAGGGGAAAATCAGCCCCAGCATTTT.

V gene TRBV19 combines with J gene TRBJ1-1, with 8 bases fitting TRBD1. Germline trimming cut 7 bases from V and 1 base from J; bases unmatched to any gene: 2. Germline V gene data show CDR1 as LNHDA and CDR2 as SQIVND (reference sequence). This CDR3 is 13 amino acids long. The CDR3 sequence is CASMGTGNTEAFF. CDR3 nucleotides: TGTGCCAGTATGGGGACAGGGAACACTGAAGCTTTCTTT.